This TCR beta chain was observed in a study of blood T cell repertoires in COVID-19. Across the whole study: Sites across the United States, Italy and Spain contributed samples from acute and convalescent COVID-19.

The V gene end was trimmed by 3 bases and the J gene end by 4 bases; junction bases not matched to a gene: 8. The length of the CDR3 is 15 residues. Germline lookup yields CDR1 GTSNPN and CDR2 SVGIG (reference sequence). In the authors' workflow: For nucleated cells, counts were estimated from reference gene primer amplification. The table came from immunoSEQ multiplex PCR; TCRdb's copy has only in-frame clones and leaves some out. V, J and clone size were drawn from that table, and D and trimming were deduced from the DNA. The sample lists over 200,000 clones, over 75% occurring once. This TCR came from a woman of 80 years or more with acute or convalescent COVID-19. Sample: peripheral blood. The chain is built from TRBV30 and TRBJ2-1; TRBD1 matches at 8 bases. CDR3 nucleotide sequence: TGTGCCTGGAGGCTCCGACAGGGGATATACAATGAGCAGTTCTTC. It encodes CAWRLRQGIYNEQFF.